This T cell receptor beta chain came from a study of CD8 T cells in Susac syndrome (dated by TCRdb to the late 2010s). Context from the whole study: Among the Susac syndrome patients who were sequenced, clinically active disease was present in more than 5 and clinical remission was observed in eight. At blood withdrawal, Susac syndrome patients were therapy-naive, treated with corticosteroids (with IVIg additionally given to some), or treated with IVIg alone. Repertoire sequencing was used to test whether CD8+ T cell activation and differentiation in Susac syndrome was antigen driven. Beyond this particular receptor, the publication reports: The TCR sequencing and HLA analysis was acknowledged to have included a relatively small number of individuals. The CD4+ T cell repertoire of patients with Susac syndrome showed no detectable clonal expansion.

RNA was extracted with the RNeasy kit and 0.5 to 1 ug was reverse transcribed using random hexamers. TCR beta CDR3 regions were amplified with the immunoSEQ multiplex PCR assay covering 54 Vbeta and 13 Jbeta segments. To correct PCR amplification bias, a synthetic template baseline was used for both primer optimization and computational correction. Per the authors' processing: Reads were assigned to V, D and J genes according to IMGT and analyzed in immunoSEQ Analyzer, with only productive sequences retained. Clonality was calculated as one minus the Shannon entropy normalized by log2 of the number of productive unique sequences. For each patient and control, public and private clones were evaluated within the 100 most prevalent clones. Susac-specific clones were defined as absent from healthy and MS cohorts, 1052 published viral clones and other ImmuneACCESS disease sequences. TCRdb took the public reads, trimmed them with fastp at Q25, ran MiXCR for clone calling and kept in-frame beta chains. CDR3 protein sequences are deduplicated, and each keeps its most common genes and DNA. The V and J calls and clone size come from TCRdb's table, not from the authors' own analysis. The sample includes roughly 200,000 distinct CDR3 sequences, with about 91% observed a single time. Of the sample, about 0.1% is held by the ten largest clones.

Peripheral blood CD8+ and CD4+ T cells from healthy donors, Susac syndrome patients and multiple sclerosis patients were profiled using high-throughput TCR beta sequencing. Recently defined diagnostic criteria for definite or probable disease were met by the Susac syndrome patients. Bulk CD8+ and CD4+ T cells were purified by magnetic negative isolation, whereas CD8+ TEMRA cells were enriched by FACS. Blood was collected in EDTA tubes and processed within 24 hours, with PBMCs isolated through density gradient centrifugation. PBMCs intended for TCR sequencing were cryopreserved in liquid nitrogen and thawed later in a water bath at 37 degrees C. Purity of sorted or isolated CD4+, CD8+ and CD8+ TEMRA cells was at least 90%. In regard to this clonotype: The antigen this receptor binds is unknown. Base quality data are lacking; no much larger clone is found one base away.

Sequencing used CD4+ T cells from PBMCs. The origin of this receptor is a human donor with Susac syndrome.

The nucleotides read TGTGCCAGCCTCCGATTTCCTGACAGGCCTACTAACTATGGCTACACCTTC. Protein translation: CASLRFPDRPTNYGYTF. The V gene is TRBV12-3 or TRBV12-4 and the J gene is TRBJ1-2, and TRBD1 may be the D gene, going by 6 matching bases. The CDR3 sequence holds 17 residues, the cysteine and phenylalanine included. The kept DNA is CDR3 alone, 51 bases in frame from the first base. V is reduced by 8 bases and J by 0 bases, leaving a spacing of 22 bases between them.